Listed below are T cell receptor beta chains from one sample, sequenced in a study of CD4 T cells in relation to SARS-CoV-2 and coronaviruses. These receptors have no known antigen. Data came from immunoSEQ multiplex PCR; TCRdb stores just in-frame clones and leaves some out. The sample contains about 22,000 clones, more than 65% of which appear only once. The sequenced material came from CD4+ T cells from PBMCs, cultured in vitro. These receptors were taken from a human donor in good health. Both conserved end residues are part of each CDR3. A D gene is named only where the DNA matches it firmly. The size field is filled for only some rows; it gives once, few, many or a size class.

12	.	.	TRBV7-2	TRBJ2-5	CASSSPIGTQYF	TGTGCCAGCAGTTCTCCAATAGGGACCCAGTACTTC
15	once	.	TRBV3-1/TRBV3-2	TRBJ1-1	CASSRNYVPNTEAFF	TGTGCCAGCAGCCGAAACTACGTTCCGAACACTGAAGCTTTCTTT
13	.	.	TRBV12-3/TRBV12-4	TRBJ1-1	CASSLTGTSEAFF	TGTGCCAGCAGTTTAACAGGAACGAGTGAAGCTTTCTTT
13	few	TRBD2	TRBV5-1	TRBJ2-1	CASSLGTSGSQFF	TGCGCCAGCAGCCTCGGGACTAGCGGGAGTCAGTTCTTC
12	.	.	TRBV7-8	TRBJ2-7	CASSLNLDTGDF	TGTGCCAGCAGCTTAAATTTGGACACGGGAGACTTC
13	few	TRBD1	TRBV12-5	TRBJ1-1	CASAIQGAIEAFF	TGTGCTAGTGCCATACAGGGGGCGATTGAAGCTTTCTTT
20	.	TRBD1	TRBV30	TRBJ1-6	CAWTPSGTGVSSSYNSPLHF	TGTGCCTGGACTCCCTCCGGGACAGGGGTCTCTAGCTCCTATAATTCACCCCTCCACTTT
13	.	TRBD1	TRBV29-1	TRBJ1-2	CSVGQKANYGYTF	TGCAGCGTGGGACAGAAAGCTAACTATGGCTACACCTTC
13	.	.	TRBV29-1	TRBJ2-3	CSAGSGAADTQYF	TGCAGCGCCGGCTCGGGGGCGGCAGATACGCAGTATTTT
15	once	.	TRBV6-5	TRBJ2-7	CASSYSGRGTYEQYF	TGTGCCAGCAGTTACTCAGGCAGGGGAACCTACGAGCAGTACTTC
11	.	.	TRBV6-5	TRBJ1-2	CASTGLGGYTF	TGTGCCAGCACTGGGCTCGGGGGCTACACCTTC
14	few	.	TRBV4-1	TRBJ1-2	CASSQDVSRDGYTF	TGCGCCAGCAGCCAAGATGTAAGCAGGGATGGCTACACCTTC
15	.	.	TRBV9	TRBJ2-2	CASSASLGGTGELFF	TGTGCCAGCAGCGCCAGCCTTGGGGGCACCGGGGAGCTGTTTTTT
16	.	.	TRBV19	TRBJ2-1	CASSILAGDSYNEQFF	TGTGCCAGTAGTATCTTAGCCGGGGATTCCTACAATGAGCAGTTCTTC
15	few	.	TRBV18	TRBJ1-2	CASSSGHPSVYGYTF	TGTGCCAGCTCATCGGGACACCCCTCGGTATATGGCTACACCTTC
12	.	.	TRBV12-3/TRBV12-4	TRBJ2-7	CASTAGNYEQYF	TGTGCCAGCACGGCGGGGAACTACGAGCAGTACTTC
15	.	.	TRBV6-5	TRBJ1-1	CASSYSMGVNTEAFF	TGTGCCAGCAGTTACTCGATGGGAGTGAACACTGAAGCTTTCTTT
15	few	TRBD1	TRBV5-1	TRBJ2-7	CASSLGTGGSYEQYF	TGCGCCAGCAGCTTGGGGACAGGGGGCTCCTACGAGCAGTACTTC
17	.	.	TRBV5-5	TRBJ1-5	CASSLKRAPVSNQPQHF	TGTGCCAGCAGCTTGAAGCGGGCCCCCGTTAGCAATCAGCCCCAGCATTTT
17	.	.	TRBV7-6	TRBJ2-6	CASSLETGRAGANVLTF	TGTGCCAGCAGCTTAGAAACGGGTCGCGCTGGGGCCAACGTCCTGACTTTC
16	.	.	TRBV28	TRBJ2-3	CASSLHISSTGDTQYF	TGTGCCAGCAGTTTACATATATCTTCGACGGGAGATACGCAGTATTTT
15	.	TRBD2	TRBV30	TRBJ2-2	CAWASGGLAGGELFF	TGTGCCTGGGCTTCAGGGGGACTAGCGGGCGGGGAGCTGTTTTTT